Below are 10 T cell receptor beta chains sequenced from a single sample in a study of tumor-infiltrating lymphocytes in glioblastoma multiforme. TCRB libraries came from RNA via three nested multiplex PCR rounds. TCRdb re-analysed the multiplex PCR reads in MiXCR, keeping a single row per CDR3 protein. This table holds some 15,000 distinct CDR3 sequences, under 85% found once. The sequenced sample was brain tumor tissue. The origin of the receptors is a male donor with glioblastoma.

As for this clonotype: At one end, the junction sequence differs from germline, possibly due to a read error. CDR3 nucleotides: TGTGGCAGCAGCTTAGTTAGGGGGTTCGTCTTCAATGAGCAGTTCTTC. Protein product: CGSSLVRGFVFNEQFF. This rearrangement joins TRBV11-2 to TRBJ2-1; TRBD1 might be the D (6 bases). Looked up from germline, CDR1 is SGHAT and CDR2 is FQNNGV. CDR3 length: 16 residues.

The chain recombines TRBV11-2 with TRBJ2-3; 10 nucleotides match TRBD2. CDR1 SGHAT and CDR2 FQNNGV come from the germline V gene. The V segment lost 6 bases and the J segment 5 bases; nucleotides outside the gene matches: 5. The CDR3 has 14 amino acids. CDR3 amino acids: CASSILAGEDTQYF. DNA for the CDR3: TGTGCCAGCAGTATTCTAGCGGGGGAAGATACGCAGTATTTT.

This chain uses TRBV11-3 with TRBJ2-7, with D uncertain. Trimming stripped 5 bases from V and 5 bases from J, with 10 bases between. This CDR3 is built from 12 residues. Germline loops: CDR1 SGHNT, CDR2 YENEEA. CDR3 residues: CASSAELNEQYF. The CDR3 DNA sequence: TGTGCCAGCAGCGCCGAGTTGAACGAGCAGTACTTC.

This clonotype appeared many times. The gene calls are TRBV5-1 and TRBJ2-7; no clear D. V dropped 4 bases and J dropped 0 bases, with 11 bases sitting between them. The CDR3 is 14 residues long. The germline V gene encodes CDR1 SGHRS and CDR2 YFSETQ. The CDR3 DNA reads as TGCGCCAGCAGCAGTCAGCCGAGCTCCTACGAGCAGTACTTC. It specifies CASSSQPSSYEQYF.

In this sample, this clonotype turned up many times. This chain uses TRBV7-8 with TRBJ1-4; D perhaps matches TRBD1 (5 bases). V shed 5 bases and J shed 2 bases, with 15 bases lying between them. Germline CDR1 SGHVS, CDR2 FQNEAQ. CDR3 length equals 16 residues. CDR3: CASSEWGGRTNEKLFF. CDR3 in DNA: TGTGCCAGCAGCGAGTGGGGGGGGAGGACTAATGAAAAACTGTTTTTT.

The chain combines TRBV4-3 with TRBJ2-7; TRBD2 is a possible D gene (5 bases). The V end lost 1 base, the J end lost 3 bases, and 13 bases lay between the germline ends. This CDR3 contains 15 residues. Germline loops: CDR1 LGHNA, CDR2 YSLEER. Here the CDR3 DNA reads TGCGCCAGCAGCCAAGTGCGTAGGGCGGGCTACGAGCAGTACTTC. Its translation: CASSQVRRAGYEQYF.

Remarks on this clonotype: The junction does not match germline at one end; this may be a read error. V usage is TRBV6-1 and J usage is TRBJ1-5; D is ambiguous. The CDR3 totals 14 residues. Germline lookup yields CDR1 MNHNS and CDR2 SASEGT. The CDR3 region is CASSVEISNQPQHF. CDR3 nucleotides: TGTGCCAGCAGTGTAGAGATTAGCAATCAGCCTCAGCATTTT.

For this clonotype: This CDR3 fails to terminate in the conserved phenylalanine or tryptophan, so it likely reflects a read error. The J gene is TRBJ2-7, the V gene TRBV29-1; a weak D match, TRBD2 (6 bases). The germline V gene encodes CDR1 SQVTM and CDR2 ANQGSEA. The CDR3 is 16 residues long. CDR3 sequence reads: CNVEEAGNQPSREQYS. CDR3 nucleotides: TGCAACGTTGAGGAGGCGGGAAATCAGCCGTCCCGCGAGCAGTACTCC.

The genes are TRBV4-1 and TRBJ2-2; D is undetermined. The CDR3 is 15 amino acids. Trimming took 1 base from V and 3 from J, leaving 9 bases between them. Germline V lookup: CDR1 MGHRA, CDR2 YSYEKL. CDR3 in amino acids: CASSQAVSDTGELFF. DNA of the CDR3: TGCGCCAGCAGCCAAGCGGTGTCAGACACCGGGGAGCTGTTTTTT.

As regards this clonotype: This is likely a read error, given that the CDR3 carries no conserved phenylalanine or tryptophan at its end. It is unclear where the CDR3 begins or ends on the DNA, so no DNA is shown, and the CDR3 is as TCRdb lists it. The rearrangement links TRBV11-2 to TRBJ2-1; TRBD2 is the table's D call and was not checked against the DNA. The CDR3 adds up to 15 amino acids, both ends counted. In germline, CDR1 is SGHAT, CDR2 FQNNGV. The CDR3 here is CASSYGAGTLNERSS.